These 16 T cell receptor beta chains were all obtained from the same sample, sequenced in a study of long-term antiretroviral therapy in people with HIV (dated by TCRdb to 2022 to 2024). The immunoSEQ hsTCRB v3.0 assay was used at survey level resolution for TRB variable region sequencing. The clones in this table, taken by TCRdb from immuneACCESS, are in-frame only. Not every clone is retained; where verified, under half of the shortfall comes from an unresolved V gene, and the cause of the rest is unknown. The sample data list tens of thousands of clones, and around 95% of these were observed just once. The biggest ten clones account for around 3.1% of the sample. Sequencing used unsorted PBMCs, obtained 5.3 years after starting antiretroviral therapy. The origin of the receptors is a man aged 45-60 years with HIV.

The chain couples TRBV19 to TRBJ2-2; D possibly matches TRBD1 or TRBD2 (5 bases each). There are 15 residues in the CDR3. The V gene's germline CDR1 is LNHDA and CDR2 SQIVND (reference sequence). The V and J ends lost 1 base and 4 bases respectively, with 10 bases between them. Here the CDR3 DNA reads TGTGCCAGTAGTATAGGAGGGGCCGGCACCGGGGAGCTGTTTTTT. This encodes CASSIGGAGTGELFF.

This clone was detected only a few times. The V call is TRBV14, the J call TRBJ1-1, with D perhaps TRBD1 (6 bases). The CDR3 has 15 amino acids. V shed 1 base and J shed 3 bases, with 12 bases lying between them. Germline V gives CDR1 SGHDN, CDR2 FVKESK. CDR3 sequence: CASSQGWGADTEAFF. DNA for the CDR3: TGTGCCAGCAGCCAAGGATGGGGGGCCGACACTGAAGCTTTCTTT.

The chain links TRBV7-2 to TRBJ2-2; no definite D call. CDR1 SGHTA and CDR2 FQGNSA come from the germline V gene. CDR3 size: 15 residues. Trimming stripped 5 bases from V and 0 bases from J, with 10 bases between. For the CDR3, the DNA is TGTGCCAGCAGCCGGCCGGAAGCGAACACCGGGGAGCTGTTTTTT. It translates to CASSRPEANTGELFF. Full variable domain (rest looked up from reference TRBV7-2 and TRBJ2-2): GAGVSQSPSNKVTEKGKDVELRCDPISGHTALYWYRQSLGQGLEFLIYFQGNSAPDKSGLPSDRFSAERTGGSVSTLTIQRTQQEDSAVYLCASSRPEANTGELFFGEGSRLTVL.

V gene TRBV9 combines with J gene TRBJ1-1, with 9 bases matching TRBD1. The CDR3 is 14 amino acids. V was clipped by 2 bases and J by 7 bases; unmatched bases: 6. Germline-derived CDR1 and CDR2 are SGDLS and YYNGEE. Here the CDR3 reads CASSVGGQGNEAFF. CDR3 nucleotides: TGTGCCAGCAGCGTGGGAGGACAGGGGAATGAAGCTTTCTTT.

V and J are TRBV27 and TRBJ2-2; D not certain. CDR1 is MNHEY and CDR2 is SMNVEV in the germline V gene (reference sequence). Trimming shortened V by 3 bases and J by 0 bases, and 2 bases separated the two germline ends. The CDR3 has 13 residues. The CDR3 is CASSFANTGELFF. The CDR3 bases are TGTGCCAGCAGTTTCGCGAACACCGGGGAGCTGTTTTTT.

CDR3 in amino acids: CASTLSTGANVLTF. The CDR3 bases are TGCGCCAGCACCCTATCCACTGGGGCCAACGTCCTGACTTTC. V gene TRBV5-1 combines with J gene TRBJ2-6; no reliable D call. The germline V and J ends were trimmed by 6 bases and 2 bases, with 9 bases remaining between them. Germline lookup yields CDR1 SGHRS and CDR2 YFSETQ. The CDR3 covers 14 residues.

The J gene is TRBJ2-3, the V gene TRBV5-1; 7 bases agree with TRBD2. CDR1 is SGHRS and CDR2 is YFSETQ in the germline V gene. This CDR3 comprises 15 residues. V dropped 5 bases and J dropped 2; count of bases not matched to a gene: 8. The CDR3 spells CASRPQGLFTDTQYF. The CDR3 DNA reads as TGCGCCAGCAGACCCCAGGGACTATTCACAGATACGCAGTATTTT.

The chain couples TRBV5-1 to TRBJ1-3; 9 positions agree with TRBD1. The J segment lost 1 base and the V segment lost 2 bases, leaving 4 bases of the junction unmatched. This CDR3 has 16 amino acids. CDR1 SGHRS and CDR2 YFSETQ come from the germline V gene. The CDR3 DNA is TGCGCCAGCAGCTTTACAGGGGGCCCTTCTGGAAACACCATATATTTT. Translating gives CASSFTGGPSGNTIYF.

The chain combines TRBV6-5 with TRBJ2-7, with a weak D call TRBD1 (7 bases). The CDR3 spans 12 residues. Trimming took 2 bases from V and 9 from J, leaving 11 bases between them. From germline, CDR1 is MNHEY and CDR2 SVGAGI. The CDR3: CASSYRQGGQYF. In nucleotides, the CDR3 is TGTGCCAGCAGTTACCGCCAGGGGGGGCAGTACTTC.

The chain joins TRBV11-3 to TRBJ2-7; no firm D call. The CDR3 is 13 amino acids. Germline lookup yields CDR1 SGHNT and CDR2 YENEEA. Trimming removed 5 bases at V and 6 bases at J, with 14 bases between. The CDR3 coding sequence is TGTGCCAGCAGCCTTGGACCCGGGCGCGAGCAGTACTTC. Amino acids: CASSLGPGREQYF.

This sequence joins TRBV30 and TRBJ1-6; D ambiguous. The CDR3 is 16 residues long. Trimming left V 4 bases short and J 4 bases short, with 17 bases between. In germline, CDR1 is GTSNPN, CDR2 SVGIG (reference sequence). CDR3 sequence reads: CAWNPGSPAYNSPLHF. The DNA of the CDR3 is TGTGCCTGGAACCCGGGCTCTCCGGCGTATAATTCACCCCTCCACTTT.

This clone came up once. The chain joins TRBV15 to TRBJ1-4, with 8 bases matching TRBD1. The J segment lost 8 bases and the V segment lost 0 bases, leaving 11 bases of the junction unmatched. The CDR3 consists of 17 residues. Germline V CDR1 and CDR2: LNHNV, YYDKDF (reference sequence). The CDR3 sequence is CATSRDQGARGSEKLFF. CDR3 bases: TGTGCCACCAGCAGAGATCAGGGGGCTCGGGGTTCCGAAAAACTGTTTTTT. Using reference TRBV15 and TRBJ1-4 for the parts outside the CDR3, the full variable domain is DAMVIQNPRYQVTQFGKPVTLSCSQTLNHNVMYWYQQKSSQAPKLLFHYYDKDFNNEADTPDNFQSRRPNTSFCFLDIRSPGLGDTAMYLCATSRDQGARGSEKLFFGSGTQLSVL.

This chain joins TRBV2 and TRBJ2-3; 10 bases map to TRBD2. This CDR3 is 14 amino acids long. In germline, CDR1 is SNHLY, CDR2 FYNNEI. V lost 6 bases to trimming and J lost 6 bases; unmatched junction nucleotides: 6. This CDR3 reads CASRETSGRDTQYF. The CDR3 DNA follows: TGTGCCAGCAGGGAGACTAGCGGGCGGGATACGCAGTATTTT.

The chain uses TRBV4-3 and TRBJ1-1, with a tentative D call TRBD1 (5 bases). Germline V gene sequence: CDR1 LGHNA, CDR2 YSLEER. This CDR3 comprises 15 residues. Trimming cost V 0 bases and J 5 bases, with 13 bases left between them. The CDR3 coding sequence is TGCGCCAGCAGCCAAGATTTTGCAGGGAGTACTGAAGCTTTCTTT. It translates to CASSQDFAGSTEAFF.

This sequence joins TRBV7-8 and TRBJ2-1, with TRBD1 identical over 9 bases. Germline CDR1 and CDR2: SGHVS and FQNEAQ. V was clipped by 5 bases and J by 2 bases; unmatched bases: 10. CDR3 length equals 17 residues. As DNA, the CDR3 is TGTGCCAGCAGCCATACAGGGGGCGTAATGCCCTACAATGAGCAGTTCTTC. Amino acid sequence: CASSHTGGVMPYNEQFF.

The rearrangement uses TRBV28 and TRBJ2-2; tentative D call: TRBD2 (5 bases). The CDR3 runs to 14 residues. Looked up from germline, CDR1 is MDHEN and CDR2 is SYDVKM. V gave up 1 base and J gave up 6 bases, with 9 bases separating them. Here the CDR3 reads CASSLLEGSGELFF. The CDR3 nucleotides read TGTGCCAGCAGTTTATTAGAGGGTTCCGGGGAGCTGTTTTTT.